Shown below are 26 T cell receptor beta chains from a single sample sequenced in a study of cytomegalovirus exposure and HLA in healthy donors. The study ran its PCR with 60 Vbeta and 13 Jbeta primers. TCRdb's table, derived via immunoSEQ multiplex PCR, lists solely in-frame clones and lacks some. There are about 150,000 clones in the sample; less than 80% occur only once, and about 2.1% lies in the top ten. Specimen: PBMCs. These receptors came from a man between 25 and 39 years old in good health and CMV-seronegative.

The chain joins TRBV15 to TRBJ2-7; TRBD1 aligns across 9 bases. Germline lookup yields CDR1 LNHNV and CDR2 YYDKDF (reference sequence). V lost 1 base, J lost 3 bases, and 7 bases stayed unmatched. The length of the CDR3 is 16 residues. This chain's CDR3 is CATSRGSGTGFYEQYF. CDR3 DNA sequence: TGTGCCACCAGCAGAGGTTCCGGGACAGGGTTCTACGAGCAGTACTTC.

The V and J genes are TRBV9 and TRBJ2-1; the match to TRBD2 covers 9 bases. CDR3 length: 15 residues. Germline V lookup: CDR1 SGDLS, CDR2 YYNGEE. The V and J ends lost 6 bases and 9 bases, in that order; junction bases with no gene match: 13. The CDR3 region has the DNA TGTGCCAGCATGCGGGGGGGACCCACAGACGGTGAGCAGTTCTTC. This codes for CASMRGGPTDGEQFF.

The chain has TRBV6-6 and TRBJ1-6; weak D call: TRBD1 (5 bases). CDR3 length equals 14 residues. Between the trimmed V and J ends, which lost 2 bases and 7 bases, there was a span of 9 bases. Germline-derived CDR1 and CDR2 are MNHNY and SVGAGI (reference sequence). The CDR3 is CASSYGGYNSPLHF. CDR3 in DNA: TGTGCCAGCAGTTACGGGGGGTACAATTCACCCCTCCACTTT.

This sequence joins TRBV9 and TRBJ2-3; D may be TRBD1 (6 bases). Trimming stripped 3 bases from V and 5 bases from J, with 13 bases between. The germline CDR1 and CDR2 sequences are SGDLS and YYNGEE. The CDR3 is 14 amino acids. The CDR3 sequence is CASSERQEEDTQYF. The CDR3, as DNA: TGTGCCAGCAGCGAGAGACAGGAGGAAGATACGCAGTATTTT.

This clone is a singleton in its sample. The junction and the germline gene differ at one end; a read error may be behind it. J is TRBJ1-5 and V is TRBV6-6; D is undetermined. Germline values: CDR1 MNHNY, CDR2 SVGAGI (reference sequence). This CDR3 has 13 residues. This CDR3 reads CASSLTEYQPQNF. The CDR3, as DNA: TGTGCCAGCAGTTTGACGGAGTATCAGCCCCAGAATTTT.

The chain has TRBV25-1 and TRBJ2-7; weak D call: TRBD1 (6 bases). Germline V CDR1 and CDR2: MGHDK, SYGVNS. The CDR3 is made up of 16 amino acids. V dropped 1 base and J dropped 3 bases, with 16 bases sitting between them. The CDR3 is CASSELGAGPGYEQYF. For the CDR3, the DNA is TGTGCCAGCAGTGAATTGGGGGCCGGACCGGGCTACGAGCAGTACTTC.

On this clone itself: The DNA is left out, because the CDR3 cannot be placed on it with certainty; the CDR3 is given as TCRdb lists it. The chain has TRBV9 and TRBJ1-6; TRBD1, the table's D call, lacks a check against the DNA. The CDR3 is 14 amino acids in total, end residues counted. Germline V gene data show CDR1 as SGDLS and CDR2 as YYNGEE. The CDR3 loop reads CASSVGQGNSPLNF.

V is TRBV6-5 and J is TRBJ1-6, with TRBD1 as a possible D gene (6 bases). The germline V gene has CDR1 MNHEY and CDR2 SVGAGI. The CDR3 sequence is 15 residues long. The ends were cut back, 5 bases at V and 5 bases at J, with 13 bases in the middle. The CDR3 DNA sequence: TGTGCCAGCAGTACCCGACAGGCGAATAATTCACCCCTCCACTTT. Protein: CASSTRQANNSPLHF.

The chain links TRBV29-1 to TRBJ2-1; D remains ambiguous. V was cut by 4 bases and J by 6 bases, with 7 bases left in between. CDR3 length: 11 amino acids. Germline V gene data show CDR1 as SQVTM and CDR2 as ANQGSEA. The CDR3 DNA reads as TGCAGCGTTGTACAGTTCAATGAGCAGTTCTTC. It codes for CSVVQFNEQFF.

The chain couples TRBV18 to TRBJ2-3, with D perhaps matching TRBD2 (5 bases). CDR1 and CDR2 (germline): KGHSH, LQKENI. The CDR3 runs to 15 residues. The ends were cut back, 0 bases at V and 6 bases at J, with 13 bases in the middle. CDR3 residues: CASSPPRLPHDTQYF. CDR3 DNA: TGTGCCAGCTCACCACCGAGACTACCCCACGATACGCAGTATTTT.

This sequence joins TRBV7-9 and TRBJ1-2, with TRBD1 matching 7 bases. The V and J ends lost 0 bases and 4 bases, in that order; junction bases with no gene match: 2. Per germline, CDR1 SEHNR and CDR2 FQNEAQ (reference sequence). The CDR3 is 14 amino acids. The CDR3, as DNA: TGTGCCAGCAGCTTAGCGGAGGGGGCCTATGGCTACACCTTC. It yields the protein CASSLAEGAYGYTF.

This clone was detected only once. The chain links TRBV28 to TRBJ1-1; the match to TRBD1 covers 10 bases. This CDR3 comprises 15 residues. V dropped 2 bases and J dropped 5; count of bases not matched to a gene: 5. Germline V gene lookup returns CDR1 MDHEN and CDR2 SYDVKM. CDR3 nucleotides: TGTGCCAGCAGTTTAGCGGACAGGGGGTTAACTGAAGCTTTCTTT. Its protein is CASSLADRGLTEAFF.

As for this clone: Other DNA sequences in the sample encode the same CDR3. The V gene is TRBV28, the J gene TRBJ1-2; D unclear. This CDR3 is 15 amino acids long. Germline values: CDR1 MDHEN, CDR2 SYDVKM. V was trimmed by 7 bases and J by 0 bases, leaving 15 bases between them. The CDR3 reads CASILSGSPNYGYTF. For the CDR3, the DNA is TGTGCCAGCATCCTAAGCGGGAGTCCTAACTATGGCTACACCTTC.

In DNA form, the CDR3 reads TGTGCCAGTAGTCCTAGCGGGGGGGCAATCGAGCAGTACTTC. This codes for CASSPSGGAIEQYF. The chain joins TRBV19 to TRBJ2-7; 12 bases agree with TRBD2. The CDR3 has 14 amino acids. Germline trimming cut 5 bases from V and 6 bases from J; bases unmatched to any gene: 5. Germline V gives CDR1 LNHDA, CDR2 SQIVND (reference sequence).

This chain uses TRBV9 with TRBJ2-2; 8 bases match TRBD2. Germline V gives CDR1 SGDLS, CDR2 YYNGEE. V was clipped by 4 bases and J by 4 bases; unmatched bases: 9. CDR3 size: 16 residues. Here the CDR3 reads CASSLGGGGGTGELFF. For the CDR3, the DNA is TGTGCCAGCAGCCTCGGGGGGGGAGGGGGCACCGGGGAGCTGTTTTTT.

The chain links TRBV2 to TRBJ2-1, with D possibly TRBD2 on 5 matching bases. The length of the CDR3 is 16 residues. Trimming removed 4 bases from V and 4 bases from J, with 17 bases in between. Per the germline V gene, CDR1 is SNHLY and CDR2 is FYNNEI. This CDR3 is CASSGEMSKEYNEQFF. CDR3 coding DNA: TGTGCCAGCAGTGGGGAGATGTCTAAAGAGTACAATGAGCAGTTCTTC. The entire variable domain, with the rest obtained from reference TRBV2 and TRBJ2-1, is as follows: EPEVTQTPSHQVTQMGQEVILRCVPISNHLYFYWYRQILGQKVEFLVSFYNNEISEKSEIFDDQFSVERPDGSNFTLKIRSTKLEDSAMYFCASSGEMSKEYNEQFFGPGTRLTVL.

The CDR3 is CAISGTANTEAFF. DNA of the CDR3: TGTGCCATCAGTGGAACTGCGAACACTGAAGCTTTCTTT. The chain couples TRBV10-3 to TRBJ1-1; no clear D gene. The CDR3 totals 13 residues. The ends were cut back, 4 bases at V and 1 base at J, with 7 bases in the middle. Germline values: CDR1 ENHRY, CDR2 SYGVKD.

The rearrangement joins TRBV30 to TRBJ2-1; maybe TRBD1 (6 bases). Germline-derived CDR1 and CDR2 are GTSNPN and SVGIG (reference sequence). This CDR3 has 12 residues. Deletions cut 5 bases from V and 7 bases from J, with 12 bases between. CDR3 residues: CAWSTGWNEQFF. The CDR3, as DNA: TGTGCCTGGTCAACAGGGTGGAATGAGCAGTTCTTC.

The rearrangement uses TRBV6-5 and TRBJ2-3, with 10 bases identical to TRBD2. V shed 6 bases and J 0 bases; nucleotides not matched to a gene: 3. Germline lookup yields CDR1 MNHEY and CDR2 SVGAGI. The CDR3 is made up of 15 amino acids. The DNA for the CDR3 is TGTGCCAGCAGGGCAGCGGGGGGGAGCACAGATACGCAGTATTTT. Translated: CASRAAGGSTDTQYF.

The chain links TRBV2 to TRBJ2-5; D might be TRBD2 (6 bases). The better agreement between TRBJ2-7 and the DNA end casts doubt on the J call. Germline V gives CDR1 SNHLY, CDR2 FYNNEI. There are 14 residues in the CDR3. CDR3 DNA sequence: TGTGCCAGCAGGGGACTCGCCTCGGGTCGCGAGCAGTACTTC. Amino acids: CASRGLASGREQYF.

V usage is TRBV2 and J usage is TRBJ2-1; 10 positions agree with TRBD1. The CDR3 consists of 13 residues. With 8 bases clipped from V and 12 bases from J, the junction kept 10 bases outside the gene matches. Germline CDR1 reads SNHLY; CDR2 reads FYNNEI. CDR3 in amino acids: CASAGTGVGWQFF. The CDR3 DNA reads as TGTGCCAGCGCCGGGACAGGGGTCGGATGGCAGTTCTTC.

The chain recombines TRBV29-1 with TRBJ2-3; TRBD2 matches at 10 bases. CDR3 length: 13 amino acids. Germline V gene sequence: CDR1 SQVTM, CDR2 ANQGSEA. V shed 6 bases, J shed 6 bases, and the junction held 6 bases outside the gene matches. The CDR3 loop reads CSVLLAGEDTQYF. CDR3 in DNA: TGCAGCGTGCTTCTAGCGGGGGAGGATACGCAGTATTTT.

J is TRBJ2-1 and V is TRBV6-5, with TRBD1 as a possible D gene (5 bases). Trimming left V 2 bases short and J 8 bases short, with 13 bases between. The CDR3 consists of 14 residues. CDR1 and CDR2 from the germline V gene are MNHEY and SVGAGI. Here the CDR3 reads CASSYLDTVHEQFF. The CDR3 bases are TGTGCCAGCAGTTACCTGGACACGGTCCATGAGCAGTTCTTC.

The chain couples TRBV2 to TRBJ1-1; D is perhaps TRBD1 (6 bases). Germline V lookup: CDR1 SNHLY, CDR2 FYNNEI. With 9 bases removed from V and 0 bases from J, the gap between germline ends came to 11 bases. The CDR3 sequence is 13 residues long. As DNA, the CDR3 is TGTGCCAGATCAGGGGAGATGAACACTGAAGCTTTCTTT. It encodes CARSGEMNTEAFF.

The CDR3 coding sequence is TGTGCCACCAGCAGAGAACGGGGCGAGCAGTACTTC. This gives the protein CATSRERGEQYF. This rearrangement joins TRBV15 to TRBJ2-7; weak D call: TRBD2 (5 bases). Trimming pared 0 bases from V and 6 bases from J, leaving 6 bases between. From germline, CDR1 is LNHNV and CDR2 YYDKDF (reference sequence). This CDR3 comprises 12 residues. Full variable domain (outside the CDR3, taken from reference TRBV15 and TRBJ2-7): DAMVIQNPRYQVTQFGKPVTLSCSQTLNHNVMYWYQQKSSQAPKLLFHYYDKDFNNEADTPDNFQSRRPNTSFCFLDIRSPGLGDTAMYLCATSRERGEQYFGPGTRLTVT.

The chain recombines TRBV6-4 with TRBJ2-3, with TRBD1 matching over 7 bases. In germline, CDR1 is MRHNA, CDR2 SNTAGT. V shed 2 bases and J 6 bases; nucleotides not matched to a gene: 5. This CDR3 has 14 amino acids. CDR3 DNA sequence: TGTGCCAGCAGTGACAGGGGGCACGGGGATACGCAGTATTTT. It codes for CASSDRGHGDTQYF.